This T cell receptor beta chain was identified during a study of blood T cell repertoires in COVID-19 (dated by TCRdb to the early 2020s). Context from the whole study: Collaborator samples came from the United States, Italy and Spain and covered acute and convalescent phases of COVID-19. The prospective study material was composed of cDNA or gDNA derived from T cells, B-cell-depleted T cells, or PBMCs. The dataset comprised deeply sampled blood TCRbeta repertoires from subjects exposed to, actively infected with, or recovered from COVID-19. The repertoires were released in a freely available public database meant as a resource for research on the immune response to SARS-CoV-2. The samples were drawn from the first 160 participants of the ongoing ImmuneRACE study and from 1,254 subjects provided by 6 global collaborators. The sample metadata nearly always contained a de-identified subject ID, COVID-19 status, age in years and sex. Where available, HLA class I and class II types were taken from metadata supplied by the sample provider and were not determined by assay-based typing. The study at large found these results: Clinical and demographic metadata were provided uncurated, with the amount varying by source and participant.

Regarding this clone: Its antigen has not been determined. No qualities accompany the bases; no much larger clone lies one base away.

Measured from the cysteine to the phenylalanine, the CDR3 is 9 residues long. Only the CDR3 portion is preserved as DNA: 27 bases, with reading frame beginning at the first base. From V the trimming removes 11 bases and from J it removes 18 bases, while the gene matches leave 6 bases of the junction unaccounted for. The germline V gene (reference sequence) gives CDR1 as LGHDT and CDR2 as YNNKEL. Participants in the prospective study were aged about 18 to 95 years, lived in 20 to 30 United States geographic areas, and enrolled through a virtual design. In the prospective study, cohorts were assigned on the basis of participant-reported clinical history obtained from a screening survey and a study questionnaire. Recovered participants in ImmuneRACE Cohort 3 were defined as having two consecutive negative NP/OP PCR tests, clearance from a healthcare professional, or resolution of symptoms. Mobile phlebotomists in the prospective study collected whole blood, serum and a nasopharyngeal or oropharyngeal swab from every participant. Over a roughly 2-month period, participants in the prospective study had the option of providing additional blood draws and questionnaires. Before DNA extraction, blood samples from the prospective study were shipped at room temperature or frozen.

TCRbeta CDR3 regions were amplified from genomic DNA using the immunoSEQ Assay, a bias-controlled multiplex PCR. On the study's bioinformatics: Within the assay, amplification of reference gene primers was used to estimate how many nucleated cells each sample contained. To quantify the absolute abundance of each unique TCRbeta CDR3 rearrangement, sequence reads were collapsed and filtered. Productive Simpson clonality was computed per sample as the square root of Simpson's diversity index over productive rearrangements. The source is immuneACCESS, and TCRdb retained only in-frame sequences with V and J called. Part of the clones is not carried over; for the studies checked, unresolved V genes explain less than half of this, and the remainder is unexplained. V, J and clone size reflect that table, while D and trimming were determined from the DNA. This sample comprises approximately 300,000 clones, under 95% of them detected only once. Around a sixth of the sample lies in the top ten.

The source of this sequence is a woman aged 25 to 39 who had recovered from COVID-19. The sequencing input was PBMCs or T cells enriched from blood (not recorded which). The V gene is TRBV3-1 (or the pseudogene TRBV3-2) and the J gene is TRBJ1-6, with 8 central nucleotides matching TRBD1. The DNA sequence reads TGTGCCCGCGACAGGGGATGCCACTTT. This yields the protein CARDRGCHF.